This TCR beta chain was captured by sequencing in a study of CD8 T cells in ankylosing spondylitis. Study results and caveats: Reportedly, disease-linked clones are significantly enriched in ankylosing spondylitis patients' matched synovial fluid. Seemingly distinctive of ankylosing spondylitis blood was a TCR beta motif formed by eight highly homologous variants. Disease-linked clones, CD8+, were relatively rare in peripheral blood.

V was shortened by 3 bases and J by 4 bases, with 12 bases between the two germline ends. Per the germline V gene, CDR1 is DFQATT and CDR2 is SNEGSKA (reference sequence). The CDR3 consists of 13 residues. Using quantitative 5'-RACE with molecular barcodes, the authors made TCR beta libraries. TCRdb re-called the 5' RACE reads with MiXCR, one entry per CDR3 protein. The table has 500,000 or so distinct CDR3 sequences, approximately 5% seen once. This clonotype was seen at least ten times. Its antigen is not identified. The chain couples TRBV20-1 to TRBJ1-2; a possible D gene is TRBD1 (6 bases). The sequenced sample consisted of blood, either unsorted or a sorted T cell fraction (not recorded which). The TCR sequence derives from a male donor with ankylosing spondylitis. The chain's CDR3 is CSARLQGSYGYTF. The CDR3 DNA sequence: TGCAGTGCTAGGTTGCAGGGGAGCTATGGCTACACCTTC.